This TCR beta chain is from a study of blood T cell repertoires in COVID-19. Study in general: PBMCs, B-cell-depleted T cells, or T cells provided the cDNA or gDNA that made up the material.

Measured with immunoSEQ multiplex PCR; TCRdb has only the in-frame clones, and not every one. The data contain hundreds of thousands of clones, approximately 90% of them singletons. The trim removed 0 bases at V and 0 bases at J, leaving 8 bases unmatched. The germline gives CDR1 LNHDA, CDR2 SQIVND (reference sequence). There are 19 residues in the CDR3. This clonotype originated in a woman in her late teens or twenties with acute or convalescent COVID-19. This chain joins TRBV19 and TRBJ1-6; 7 nucleotides line up with TRBD1. The specimen was peripheral blood. CDR3 protein: CASSIDPGQASSYNSPLHF. DNA of the CDR3: TGTGCCAGTAGTATAGATCCCGGACAGGCGAGCTCCTATAATTCACCCCTCCACTTT.